The 25 T cell receptor beta chains in this list originate from one sample, sequenced in a study of lymphopenia after photon versus proton radiotherapy. Sequencing was performed with immunoSEQ multiplex PCR; in TCRdb, only in-frame clones are kept and a portion is missing. The sample lists about 50,000 clones; more than 85% were seen once. The sequencing used peripheral blood, collected from a patient treated with photon-based radiotherapy. Receptor source: a woman in her thirties or forties with cholangiocarcinoma.

The gene calls are TRBV5-6 and TRBJ2-5; 11 bases fit TRBD2. The CDR3 sequence is 17 residues long. The germline gives CDR1 SGHDT, CDR2 YYEEEE. The junction had 12 bases not matched to a gene; V was cut back by 4 bases and J by 4 bases. The CDR3 DNA is TGTGCCAGCAGCCGCACGGTTAGCGGGGGGGCTTCAGAGACCCAGTACTTC. Its protein product is CASSRTVSGGASETQYF.

The genes are TRBV6-5 and TRBJ2-7; D may be TRBD1 (6 bases). The germline CDR1 and CDR2 sequences are MNHEY and SVGAGI. The CDR3 has 11 residues. V gave up 5 bases and J gave up 6 bases, with 8 bases separating them. For the CDR3, the DNA is TGTGCCAGCAGTACAGGGCCCGAGCAGTACTTC. Protein: CASSTGPEQYF.

The chain uses TRBV27 and TRBJ2-7; 7 bases map to TRBD1. Germline loops: CDR1 MNHEY, CDR2 SMNVEV (reference sequence). V trimming: 9 bases; J trimming: 0 bases; junction bases outside the gene matches: 8. The CDR3 covers 14 residues. CDR3 in DNA: TGTGCCAGTTCACAGGGGCAGAGCTCCTACGAGCAGTACTTC. Translating it yields CASSQGQSSYEQYF.

CDR3 sequence reads: CASSFPGGSYEQYF. The DNA of the CDR3 is TGTGCCAGCAGCTTCCCGGGAGGCTCCTACGAGCAGTACTTC. V gene TRBV5-4 combines with J gene TRBJ2-7, with 7 bases identical to TRBD2. CDR1 is SGHNT and CDR2 is YYREEE in the germline V gene (reference sequence). V gave up 2 bases and J gave up 0 bases; unmatched junction bases: 2. The CDR3 extends over 14 amino acids.

V and J are TRBV9 and TRBJ1-1; a possible D gene is TRBD1 (5 bases). Trimming took off 3 bases at V and 2 bases at J, with 8 bases between the two ends. The germline CDR1 and CDR2 sequences are SGDLS and YYNGEE. This CDR3 is built from 13 residues. CDR3 region: CASSAQGNTEAFF. In DNA form, the CDR3 reads TGTGCCAGCAGCGCCCAGGGCAACACTGAAGCTTTCTTT.

The rearrangement uses TRBV7-9 and TRBJ1-4; 7 bases are a match to TRBD1. With V trimmed by 5 bases and J by 7 bases, 7 bases remained unmatched. This CDR3 is built from 14 residues. Germline V lookup: CDR1 SEHNR, CDR2 FQNEAQ (reference sequence). CDR3 DNA: TGTGCCAGCAGCGAACAGGGGTATCGTGAAAAACTGTTTTTT. This codes for CASSEQGYREKLFF.

This rearrangement joins TRBV6-6 to TRBJ1-6; D perhaps matches TRBD1 (6 bases). This CDR3 is built from 15 residues. The germline V and J ends were trimmed by 6 bases and 8 bases, with 17 bases remaining between them. Germline assignment: CDR1 MNHNY and CDR2 SVGAGI (reference sequence). DNA of the CDR3: TGTGCCAGCAGACCGATTGACAGGCGGGATTCACCCCTCCACTTT. As protein: CASRPIDRRDSPLHF.

The J gene is TRBJ1-1, the V gene TRBV9, with 9 bases lining up with TRBD1. J lost 6 bases, V lost 3 bases, and 3 bases had no gene match. The CDR3 sequence is 13 residues long. In germline, CDR1 is SGDLS, CDR2 YYNGEE. The CDR3 sequence: CASSAQGAPEAFF. CDR3 DNA sequence: TGTGCCAGCAGCGCACAGGGGGCTCCTGAAGCTTTCTTT.

The genes are TRBV20-1 and TRBJ2-1, with a possible D match to TRBD1 (6 bases). The CDR3 is made up of 10 amino acids. Germline V gene lookup returns CDR1 DFQATT and CDR2 SNEGSKA (reference sequence). Trimming left V 6 bases short and J 12 bases short, with 12 bases between. In DNA form, the CDR3 reads TGCAGTGCCCCCAGGGGTGTGCAGTTCTTC. Residues: CSAPRGVQFF.

This chain links TRBV10-1 with TRBJ2-2, with TRBD1 as a possible D gene (6 bases). CDR1 and CDR2 from the germline V gene are WNHNN and SYGVQD (reference sequence). Trimming took off 3 bases at V and 10 bases at J, with 27 bases between the two ends. The CDR3 sequence is 18 residues long. CDR3 DNA: TGCGCCAGCAGTGACCCTCATACCGGACAGAGGGATGAGTCGGAGCTGTTTTTT. Amino acids: CASSDPHTGQRDESELFF.

V is TRBV7-3 and J is TRBJ1-6, with D hard to call. The germline V and J ends were trimmed by 0 bases and 7 bases, with 7 bases remaining between them. Germline CDR1 SGHTA, CDR2 FQGTGA. CDR3 length: 14 amino acids. This CDR3 is CASSLTVPNSPLHF. The CDR3 DNA reads as TGTGCCAGCAGCTTAACAGTACCGAATTCACCCCTCCACTTT. Together with reference TRBV7-3 and TRBJ1-6, the CDR3 gives the full variable domain: GAGVSQTPSNKVTEKGKYVELRCDPISGHTALYWYRQSLGQGPEFLIYFQGTGAADDSGLPNDRFFAVRPEGSVSTLKIQRTERGDSAVYLCASSLTVPNSPLHFGNGTRLTVT.

The rearrangement links TRBV7-9 to TRBJ1-3; D ambiguous. This CDR3 comprises 14 residues. Germline CDR1 SEHNR, CDR2 FQNEAQ (reference sequence). The V gene lost 11 bases and the J gene lost 0 bases, with 14 bases spanning the gap. The CDR3 is CASLGVISGNTIYF. Here the CDR3 DNA reads TGTGCCTCGCTGGGCGTGATCTCTGGAAACACCATATATTTT.

Worth noting for this clone: One junction end does not reproduce the germline sequence, and a read error may be involved. J is TRBJ2-2 and V is TRBV6-6; perhaps TRBD1 as D (6 bases). The CDR3 loop spans 11 amino acids. CDR1 is MNHNY and CDR2 is SVGAGI in the germline V gene (reference sequence). For the CDR3, the DNA is TGTGCCAGCAGCCCAGGGGTTGGAGCCATTTTT. Its translation is CASSPGVGAIF.

The chain combines TRBV6-6 with TRBJ1-4; 7 nucleotides match TRBD1. The CDR3 is 15 residues long. Germline lookup yields CDR1 MNHNY and CDR2 SVGAGI (reference sequence). V lost 6 bases to trimming and J lost 4 bases; unmatched junction nucleotides: 8. This CDR3 is CASRTTGNFNEKLFF. CDR3 nucleotides: TGTGCCAGCAGAACGACAGGGAACTTTAATGAAAAACTGTTTTTT.

This clone has a single count. V and J are TRBV5-1 and TRBJ2-2; D unresolved. This CDR3 is built from 13 residues. The V gene lost 4 bases and the J gene lost 4 bases, with 8 bases spanning the gap. From germline, CDR1 is SGHRS and CDR2 YFSETQ. The CDR3 reads CASSTDVTGELFF. CDR3 DNA: TGCGCCAGCAGCACAGACGTCACCGGGGAGCTGTTTTTT.

V gene TRBV4-2 combines with J gene TRBJ2-3; 9 positions agree with TRBD2. The CDR3 is 16 amino acids. The V gene's germline CDR1 is LGHNA and CDR2 YNFKEQ. The V segment lost 4 bases and the J segment 4 bases; nucleotides outside the gene matches: 9. CDR3 sequence: CASSLAGSGSADTQYF. In DNA, the CDR3 is TGTGCCAGCAGCCTTGCCGGTAGCGGGAGCGCAGATACGCAGTATTTT.

The genes are TRBV13 and TRBJ2-7; TRBD2 aligns across 11 bases. Germline trimming cut 5 bases from V and 3 bases from J; bases unmatched to any gene: 6. Germline loops: CDR1 PRHDT, CDR2 FYEKMQ (reference sequence). CDR3 size: 15 residues. For the CDR3, the DNA is TGTGCCAGCAGCCCCTCCGGGACTAGCGGCTACGAGCAGTACTTC. It translates to CASSPSGTSGYEQYF.

As to this clone: The identical CDR3 is also encoded by other nucleotide sequences in the sample. The CDR3 DNA sequence: TGTGCCAGCAGCGGTAATGAGCAGTTCTTC. Translated: CASSGNEQFF. The chain carries TRBV9 and TRBJ2-1; no clear D gene. Germline CDR1 and CDR2: SGDLS and YYNGEE. The CDR3 runs 10 residues. Trimming removed 3 bases from V and 7 bases from J, with 2 bases in between. The whole variable domain, remainder taken from reference TRBV9 and TRBJ2-1, is DSGVTQTPKHLITATGQRVTLRCSPRSGDLSVYWYQQSLDQGLQFLIQYYNGEERAKGNILERFSAQQFPDLHSELNLSSLELGDSALYFCASSGNEQFFGPGTRLTVL.

V gene TRBV7-3 combines with J gene TRBJ2-4; 8 positions agree with TRBD1. Per the germline V gene, CDR1 is SGHTA and CDR2 is FQGTGA. The CDR3 consists of 14 residues. With 5 bases clipped from V and 8 bases from J, the junction kept 8 bases outside the gene matches. CDR3 amino acids: CASSQTAGGYIQYF. In nucleotides, the CDR3 is TGTGCCAGCAGCCAAACAGCAGGGGGCTACATTCAGTACTTC.

The gene calls are TRBV5-1 and TRBJ2-5; either TRBD1 or TRBD2 may supply D (5 bases each). Trimming left V 0 bases short and J 5 bases short, with 14 bases between. This CDR3 contains 15 residues. The V gene's germline CDR1 is SGHRS and CDR2 YFSETQ. The CDR3 protein is CASSLAIGTLETQYF. Here the CDR3 DNA reads TGCGCCAGCAGCTTGGCGATAGGGACCCTGGAGACCCAGTACTTC.

This chain links TRBV30 with TRBJ1-1; D not certain. This CDR3 contains 14 residues. Trimming removed 2 bases at V and 1 base at J, with 11 bases between. Germline assignment: CDR1 GTSNPN and CDR2 SVGIG (reference sequence). The CDR3 DNA follows: TGTGCCTGGAGTTCTGGGATAGGGAACACTGAAGCTTTCTTT. Translation: CAWSSGIGNTEAFF. The entire variable domain, with the rest obtained from reference TRBV30 and TRBJ1-1, is as follows: SQTIHQWPATLVQPVGSPLSLECTVEGTSNPNLYWYRQAAGRGLQLLFYSVGIGQISSEVPQNLSASRPQDRQFILSSKKLLLSDSGFYLCAWSSGIGNTEAFFGQGTRLTVV.

A single count supports this clone. The genes are TRBV5-1 and TRBJ2-7, with D possibly matching TRBD1 (6 bases). CDR1 is SGHRS and CDR2 is YFSETQ in the germline V gene. Trimming cost V 5 bases and J 4 bases, with 13 bases left between them. CDR3 size: 13 residues. The CDR3, as DNA: TGCGCCAGCAGTCCCCGGGACAATTACGAGCAGTACTTC. Translated, it gives CASSPRDNYEQYF.

The chain uses TRBV5-4 and TRBJ1-6; 8 bases agree with TRBD1. Looked up from germline, CDR1 is SGHNT and CDR2 is YYREEE (reference sequence). The CDR3 is 18 amino acids. Trimming cost V 4 bases and J 6 bases; bases outside gene matches: 15. DNA of the CDR3: TGTGCCAGCAGCGCCGACCTTGGGACAGGCCGACCTAATTCACCCCTCCACTTT. It specifies CASSADLGTGRPNSPLHF.

The chain uses TRBV18 and TRBJ1-5; D gene ambiguous. Germline V gene sequence: CDR1 KGHSH, CDR2 LQKENI. V lost 2 bases and J 6 bases, leaving 8 bases between the germline ends. CDR3 length: 13 amino acids. This chain's CDR3 is CASSPADGQPQHF. The CDR3 DNA reads as TGTGCCAGCTCACCAGCGGACGGTCAGCCCCAGCATTTT.

This clone was counted between two and nine times. The chain links TRBV5-1 to TRBJ2-5; possibly TRBD1 or TRBD2 for D (5 bases each). V gave up 7 bases and J gave up 3 bases, with 10 bases separating them. This CDR3 comprises 12 residues. CDR1 is SGHRS, CDR2 YFSETQ, per germline. The CDR3 loop is CASFGTEETQYF. The DNA for the CDR3 is TGCGCCAGCTTTGGGACGGAAGAGACCCAGTACTTC.